Here is one T cell receptor (beta chain) with its context. The repertoire was sequenced with immunoSEQ multiplex PCR; TCRdb's copy has only in-frame clones and lacks some. This table holds about 84,000 clones, approximately 80% found once. This record comes from a study of OX40 agonist ivuxolimab in advanced cancers. The V and J ends lost 7 bases and 6 bases respectively, with 16 bases between them. Germline CDR1 is MNHEY and CDR2 is SMNVEV (reference sequence). This CDR3 has 15 residues. This sequence originates from an adult with an advanced solid tumor such as melanoma, head and neck, liver or kidney cancer. Sequenced here: CD4+ or CD8+ T cells sorted from blood, sampled in a trial of the OX40 agonist ivuxolimab. This chain joins TRBV27 and TRBJ1-6; D unclear. The CDR3: CASTLSSESNSPLHF. The CDR3 DNA is TGTGCCAGCACCCTAAGTTCAGAGTCTAATTCACCCCTCCACTTT.